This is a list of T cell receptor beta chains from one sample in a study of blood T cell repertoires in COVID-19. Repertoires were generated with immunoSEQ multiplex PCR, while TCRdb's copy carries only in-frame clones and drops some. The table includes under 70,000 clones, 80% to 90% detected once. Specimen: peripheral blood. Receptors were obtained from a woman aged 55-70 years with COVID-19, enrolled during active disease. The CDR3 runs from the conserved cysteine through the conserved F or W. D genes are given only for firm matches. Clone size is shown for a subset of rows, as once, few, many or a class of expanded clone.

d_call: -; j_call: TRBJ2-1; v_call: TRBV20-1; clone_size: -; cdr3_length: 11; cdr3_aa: CSAPGNNEQFF; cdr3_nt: TGCAGTGCTCCCGGGAACAATGAGCAGTTCTTC
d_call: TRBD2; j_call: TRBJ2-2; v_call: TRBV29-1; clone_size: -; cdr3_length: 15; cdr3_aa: CSAGLAARRTGELFF; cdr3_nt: TGCAGCGCCGGACTAGCGGCGAGGAGGACCGGGGAGCTGTTTTTT
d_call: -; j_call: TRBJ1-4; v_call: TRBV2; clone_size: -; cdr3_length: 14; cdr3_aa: CASHQTELNEKLFF; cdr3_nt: TGTGCCAGCCACCAGACAGAGCTTAATGAAAAACTGTTTTTT
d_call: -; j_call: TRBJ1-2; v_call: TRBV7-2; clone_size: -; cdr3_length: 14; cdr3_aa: CASSLVRENYGYTF; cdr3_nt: TGTGCCAGCAGCTTAGTTCGGGAGAACTATGGCTACACCTTC
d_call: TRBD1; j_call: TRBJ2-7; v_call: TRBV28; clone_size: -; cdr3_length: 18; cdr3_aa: CASSSFIGQGTPRYEQYF; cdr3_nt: TGTGCCAGCAGTTCATTCATAGGACAGGGTACTCCTCGGTACGAGCAGTACTTC
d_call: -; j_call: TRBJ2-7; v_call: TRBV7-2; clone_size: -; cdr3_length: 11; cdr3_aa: CASSSLYEQYF; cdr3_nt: TGTGCCAGCAGCTCTCTCTACGAGCAGTACTTC
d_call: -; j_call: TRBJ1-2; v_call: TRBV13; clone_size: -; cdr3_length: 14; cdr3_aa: CASSSRGGRYGYTF; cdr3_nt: TGTGCCAGCAGTTCGAGGGGGGGCAGGTATGGCTACACCTTC
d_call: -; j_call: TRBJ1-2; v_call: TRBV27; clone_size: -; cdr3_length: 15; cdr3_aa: CASSLSNRDKYGYTF; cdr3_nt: TGTGCCAGCAGTTTATCGAACAGGGACAAATATGGCTACACCTTC
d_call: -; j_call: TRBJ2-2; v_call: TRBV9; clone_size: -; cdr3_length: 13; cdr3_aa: CASSFDRIGELFF; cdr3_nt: TGTGCCAGCAGCTTCGACAGGATCGGGGAGCTGTTTTTT
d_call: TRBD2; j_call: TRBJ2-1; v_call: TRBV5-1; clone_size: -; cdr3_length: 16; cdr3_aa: CASSLESLAGGGEQFF; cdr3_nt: TGCGCCAGCAGCTTGGAGTCGCTAGCGGGAGGGGGAGAGCAGTTCTTC
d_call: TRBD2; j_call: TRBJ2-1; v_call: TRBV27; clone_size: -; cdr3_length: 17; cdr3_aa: CASTIQGLAAPYNEQFF; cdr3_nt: TGTGCCAGCACCATCCAGGGACTAGCGGCCCCCTACAATGAGCAGTTCTTC
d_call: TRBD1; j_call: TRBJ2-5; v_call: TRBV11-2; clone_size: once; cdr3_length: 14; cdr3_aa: CASSSGTDQETQYF; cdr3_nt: TGTGCCAGCAGCTCTGGGACAGATCAAGAGACCCAGTACTTC
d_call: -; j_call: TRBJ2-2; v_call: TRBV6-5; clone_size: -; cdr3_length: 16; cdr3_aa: CASSYTGHSNTGELFF; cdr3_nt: TGTGCCAGCAGTTACACGGGACACTCGAACACCGGGGAGCTGTTTTTT
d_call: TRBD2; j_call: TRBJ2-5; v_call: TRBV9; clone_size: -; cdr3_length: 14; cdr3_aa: CASSVDGGAETQYF; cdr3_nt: TGTGCCAGCAGCGTAGACGGGGGGGCAGAGACCCAGTACTTC
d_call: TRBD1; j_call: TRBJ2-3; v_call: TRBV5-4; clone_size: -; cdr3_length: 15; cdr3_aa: CASSLTGGSSDTQYF; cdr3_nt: TGTGCCAGCAGCCTGACAGGGGGCAGTTCAGATACGCAGTATTTT
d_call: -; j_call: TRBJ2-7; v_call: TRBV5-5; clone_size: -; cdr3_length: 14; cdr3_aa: CASSLGLWTYEQYF; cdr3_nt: TGTGCCAGCAGCTTGGGACTGTGGACCTACGAGCAGTACTTC
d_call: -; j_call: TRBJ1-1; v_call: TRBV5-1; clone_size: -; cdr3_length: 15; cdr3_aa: CASSFEGELNTEAFF; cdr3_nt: TGCGCCAGCAGCTTCGAGGGGGAACTGAACACTGAAGCTTTCTTT
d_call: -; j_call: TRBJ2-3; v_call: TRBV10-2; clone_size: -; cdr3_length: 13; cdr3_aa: CATYLGRKDTQYF; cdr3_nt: TGCGCCACATATCTCGGGAGAAAAGATACGCAGTATTTT
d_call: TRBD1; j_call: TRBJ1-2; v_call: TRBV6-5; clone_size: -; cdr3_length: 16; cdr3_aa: CASSYSRAGGAWGYTF; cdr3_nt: TGTGCCAGCAGTTACTCGAGGGCAGGGGGCGCGTGGGGCTACACCTTC
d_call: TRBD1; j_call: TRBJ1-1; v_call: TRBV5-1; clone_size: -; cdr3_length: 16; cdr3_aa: CASSYGTGGLYTEAFF; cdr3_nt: TGCGCCAGCAGCTACGGGACAGGGGGCCTGTACACTGAAGCTTTCTTT
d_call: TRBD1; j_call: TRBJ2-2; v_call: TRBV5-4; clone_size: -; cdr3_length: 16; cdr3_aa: CASSSPDRVASGELFF; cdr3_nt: TGTGCCAGCAGCTCACCCGACAGGGTAGCGAGCGGGGAGCTGTTTTTT
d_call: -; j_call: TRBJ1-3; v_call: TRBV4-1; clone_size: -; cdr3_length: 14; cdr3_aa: CASSLEFSGNTIYF; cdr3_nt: TGCGCCAGCAGCCTCGAGTTCTCTGGAAACACCATATATTTT
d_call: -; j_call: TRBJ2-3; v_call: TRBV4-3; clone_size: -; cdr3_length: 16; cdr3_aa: CASSRTTGISTDTQYF; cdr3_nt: TGCGCCAGCAGCCGGACGACGGGGATTTCCACAGATACGCAGTATTTT
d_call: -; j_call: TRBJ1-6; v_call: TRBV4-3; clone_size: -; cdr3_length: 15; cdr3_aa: CASSQDPTGSSPLHF; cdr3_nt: TGCGCCAGCAGCCAAGATCCGACAGGTAGTTCACCCCTCCACTTT
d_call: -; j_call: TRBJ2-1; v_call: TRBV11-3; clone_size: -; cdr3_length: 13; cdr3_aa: CASTFRARNEQFF; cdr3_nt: TGTGCCAGCACCTTCAGGGCGAGGAATGAGCAGTTCTTC
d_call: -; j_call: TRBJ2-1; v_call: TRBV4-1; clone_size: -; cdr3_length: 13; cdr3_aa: CASSHGGWDEQFF; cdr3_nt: TGCGCCAGCAGCCATGGAGGGTGGGATGAGCAGTTCTTC
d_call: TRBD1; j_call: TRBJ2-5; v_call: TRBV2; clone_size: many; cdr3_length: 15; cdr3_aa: CASSHRDRERETQYF; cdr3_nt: TGTGCCAGCAGTCACCGGGACAGGGAACGTGAGACCCAGTACTTC
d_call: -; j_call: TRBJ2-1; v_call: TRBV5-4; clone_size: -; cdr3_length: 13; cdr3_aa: CASSLLGVNEQFF; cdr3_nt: TGTGCCAGCAGCTTGTTGGGAGTCAATGAGCAGTTCTTC
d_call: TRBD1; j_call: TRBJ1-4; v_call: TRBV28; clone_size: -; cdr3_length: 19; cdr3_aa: CASSLRRPGQGFLNEKLFF; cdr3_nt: TGTGCCAGCAGTTTACGGCGCCCGGGACAGGGGTTCCTTAATGAAAAACTGTTTTTT
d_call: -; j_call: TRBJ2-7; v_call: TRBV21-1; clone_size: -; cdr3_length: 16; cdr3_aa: CASSSPGGLWGYEQYF; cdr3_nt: TGTGCCAGCAGCTCCCCGGGAGGGTTGTGGGGTTACGAGCAGTACTTC
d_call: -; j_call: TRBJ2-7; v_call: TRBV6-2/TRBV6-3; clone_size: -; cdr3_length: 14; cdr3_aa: CASSSTVSVYEQYF; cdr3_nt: TGTGCCAGCAGTTCCACTGTTAGCGTCTACGAGCAGTACTTC
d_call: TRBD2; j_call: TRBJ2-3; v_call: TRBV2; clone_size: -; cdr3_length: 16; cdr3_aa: CASSEGLAGAADTQYF; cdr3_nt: TGTGCCAGCAGTGAAGGCCTAGCGGGAGCCGCAGATACGCAGTATTTT
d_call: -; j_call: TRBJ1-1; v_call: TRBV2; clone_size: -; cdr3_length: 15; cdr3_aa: CASSELGQMNTEAFF; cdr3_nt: TGTGCCAGCAGTGAATTAGGACAGATGAACACTGAAGCTTTCTTT
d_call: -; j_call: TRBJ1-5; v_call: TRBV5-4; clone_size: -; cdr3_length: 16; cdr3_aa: CASSLQQQYSNQPQHF; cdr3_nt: TGTGCCAGCAGTTTGCAACAGCAGTATAGCAATCAGCCCCAGCATTTT
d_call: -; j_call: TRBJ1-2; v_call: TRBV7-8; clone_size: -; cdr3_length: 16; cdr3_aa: CASSLDVDLPTARYTF; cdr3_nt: TGTGCCAGCAGCTTGGACGTGGACTTGCCCACAGCCCGATACACCTTC
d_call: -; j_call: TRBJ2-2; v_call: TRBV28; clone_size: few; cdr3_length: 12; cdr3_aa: CASRREFGELFF; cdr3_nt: TGTGCCAGCAGGAGAGAATTCGGGGAGCTGTTTTTT